This is a list of T cell receptor beta chains from one sample in a study of response to subunit inactivated influenza vaccine. One entry per CDR3 protein results from TCRdb running MiXCR on the RT-PCR reads. The data contain a few hundred thousand distinct CDR3 sequences, about a fifth of them singletons. Material: PBMCs from blood, obtained 21 months after vaccination. The receptors shown here come from a man between 50 and 75 years old who received an inactivated influenza vaccine. Each CDR3 is given with its conserved first and last residue. Fields, in order: J gene, D gene, clone size, V gene, CDR3 protein, CDR3 DNA. D genes are given only for firm matches. Some rows mark clone size as missing; the rest say once, few, many or name a class of expanded clone.

>TRBJ2-3|TRBD2|-|TRBV6-1
CASSNSGRRTDTQYF
TGTGCCAGCAGCAATAGCGGGAGGCGCACAGATACGCAGTATTTT
>TRBJ2-7|TRBD2|-|TRBV20-1
CSARKRGGAYEQYF
TGCAGTGCTAGAAAGCGCGGGGGGGCCTACGAGCAGTACTTC
>TRBJ1-2|TRBD1|-|TRBV7-9
CASSLGSGTGHGYTF
TGTGCCAGCAGCTTAGGGTCCGGGACAGGGCATGGCTACACCTTC
>TRBJ2-1|-|few|TRBV10-3
CAISRTGYGEQFF
TGTGCCATCAGTCGGACCGGTTATGGTGAGCAGTTCTTC
>TRBJ1-2|-|many|TRBV6-1
CASSPAQGGGYGYTF
TGTGCCAGCTCCCCCGCCCAGGGCGGTGGATATGGCTACACCTTC
>TRBJ2-7|TRBD2|-|TRBV20-1
CSARTSGRVHEQYF
TGCAGTGCTCGGACTAGCGGGAGGGTCCACGAGCAGTACTTC
>TRBJ1-1|-|many|TRBV20-1
CSARTTRVNTEAFF
TGCAGTGCTAGAACGACCCGGGTGAACACTGAAGCTTTCTTT
>TRBJ2-3|-|-|TRBV3-1
CASSTGQIDTQYF
TGTGCCAGCAGTACAGGGCAGATAGATACGCAGTATTTT
>TRBJ1-3|-|-|TRBV3-1
CASSQKGAGNTIYF
TGTGCCAGCAGCCAAAAGGGAGCTGGAAACACCATATATTTT
>TRBJ1-1|-|many|TRBV23-1
CASSQSPNTEAFF
TGCGCCAGCAGTCAATCACCGAACACTGAAGCTTTCTTT
>TRBJ2-5|-|few|TRBV12-5
CASGAGGRSGFQETQYF
TGTGCTAGTGGCGCCGGGGGCCGCTCTGGGTTCCAAGAGACCCAGTACTTC
>TRBJ1-6|-|-|TRBV18
CASSPNLARAGNSPLHF
TGTGCCAGCTCACCCAACCTCGCCAGGGCGGGTAATTCACCCCTCCACTTT
>TRBJ1-6|TRBD1|-|TRBV5-1
CASSLAGQGAGSPLHF
TGCGCCAGCAGCTTGGCCGGACAGGGGGCAGGATCACCCCTCCACTTT
>TRBJ1-1|-|few|TRBV3-1
CASSQSSLALLNTEAFF
TGTGCCAGCAGCCAGTCCTCTCTTGCCCTACTGAACACTGAAGCTTTCTTT
>TRBJ2-2|-|few|TRBV6-2/TRBV6-3
CASSPHASTGELFF
TGTGCCAGCAGTCCTCATGCGAGTACCGGGGAGCTGTTTTTT
>TRBJ1-5|TRBD1|few|TRBV5-1
CASSWDRGPNQPQHF
TGCGCCAGCAGTTGGGACAGGGGGCCTAATCAGCCCCAGCATTTT
>TRBJ2-1|-|-|TRBV20-1
CSVQRNEQFF
TGCAGTGTTCAGAGGAATGAGCAGTTCTTC
>TRBJ2-1|-|few|TRBV6-2/TRBV6-3
CASSYMDSPSYNEQFF
TGTGCCAGCAGTTACATGGACTCCCCATCCTACAATGAGCAGTTCTTC
>TRBJ2-7|TRBD1|few|TRBV29-1
CSVEGGQGGYEQYF
TGCAGCGTTGAAGGGGGACAGGGGGGCTACGAGCAGTACTTC
>TRBJ2-5|-|few|TRBV18
CASSPTRSETQYF
TGTGCCAGCTCACCCACCCGGTCAGAGACCCAGTACTTC
>TRBJ2-3|TRBD2|-|TRBV7-6
CASSLSRAGGVYTQYF
TGTGCCAGCAGCTTAAGTAGAGCGGGAGGTGTTTATACGCAGTATTTT
>TRBJ2-5|-|few|TRBV9
CASSVDPKETQYF
TGTGCCAGCAGCGTAGACCCCAAAGAGACCCAGTACTTC
>TRBJ2-7|-|-|TRBV7-2
CASSLRWGEQYF
TGTGCCAGCAGCTTAAGGTGGGGGGAGCAGTACTTC
>TRBJ2-1|-|-|TRBV7-8
CASRTTHEQFF
TGTGCCAGCAGAACAACCCATGAGCAGTTCTTC
>TRBJ1-2|TRBD1|few|TRBV2
CASSQTVRGQGDYGYTF
TGTGCCAGCAGTCAAACGGTCCGGGGACAGGGGGACTATGGCTACACCTTC
>TRBJ1-1|-|few|TRBV3-1
CASSQVRDRGTEAFF
TGTGCCAGCAGCCAAGTTAGGGACCGAGGGACTGAAGCTTTCTTT
>TRBJ1-5|TRBD1|-|TRBV10-3
CAISDGQGGNQPQHF
TGTGCCATCAGTGACGGACAGGGGGGCAATCAGCCCCAGCATTTT
>TRBJ1-1|-|few|TRBV9
CASSVRDTNTEAFF
TGTGCCAGCAGCGTCCGGGACACGAACACTGAAGCTTTCTTT
>TRBJ1-2|-|few|TRBV15
CATSTIQGDYGYTF
TGTGCCACCAGCACCATACAAGGCGACTATGGCTACACCTTC
>TRBJ1-5|-|few|TRBV10-3
CAISDGGSNQPQHF
TGTGCCATCAGTGACGGGGGTAGCAATCAGCCCCAGCATTTT
>TRBJ2-5|-|many|TRBV10-3
CAITGDPQVTQYF
TGTGCCATCACGGGGGACCCCCAGGTGACCCAGTACTTC
>TRBJ1-5|-|few|TRBV15
CATSRVTTSNQPQHF
TGTGCCACCAGCAGAGTTACGACAAGCAATCAGCCCCAGCATTTT
>TRBJ1-6|TRBD1|-|TRBV6-5
CASRGGGRGSYNSPLHF
TGTGCCAGCAGAGGAGGGGGCCGTGGCTCCTATAATTCACCCCTCCACTTT
>TRBJ2-5|-|few|TRBV12-3/TRBV12-4
CASTSAETQYF
TGTGCCAGCACCTCTGCAGAGACCCAGTACTTC
>TRBJ2-4|-|many|TRBV12-3/TRBV12-4
CASSPPLGDIQYF
TGTGCCAGCAGTCCCCCCTTGGGGGACATTCAGTACTTC
>TRBJ1-1|-|few|TRBV5-1
CASSWGRRNTEAFF
TGCGCCAGCAGCTGGGGCAGACGGAACACTGAAGCTTTCTTT
>TRBJ1-5|-|few|TRBV4-2
CASSQVETAHQPQHF
TGTGCCAGCAGCCAAGTTGAAACTGCCCATCAGCCCCAGCATTTT
>TRBJ1-5|-|many|TRBV7-9
CASSSGYSNQPQHF
TGTGCCAGCAGCTCAGGGTATAGCAATCAGCCCCAGCATTTT
>TRBJ2-7|-|few|TRBV29-1
CSVRRDYEQYF
TGCAGCGTTCGCCGGGATTACGAGCAGTACTTC
>TRBJ2-3|TRBD1|-|TRBV29-1
CSVLRGGWTDTQYF
TGCAGCGTTCTTAGAGGGGGCTGGACAGATACGCAGTATTTT
>TRBJ2-1|TRBD2|-|TRBV3-1
CASSRTSGRAQDEQLF
TGTGCCAGCAGCCGGACTAGCGGGAGGGCCCAAGATGAGCAGTTATTC
>TRBJ1-5|-|-|TRBV14
CASSQGGGGQPQHF
TGTGCCAGCAGCCAGGGCGGGGGCGGTCAGCCCCAGCATTTT
>TRBJ1-2|-|many|TRBV29-1
CSVDDGASGYTF
TGCAGCGTTGATGATGGGGCAAGCGGCTACACCTTC
>TRBJ2-1|-|-|TRBV11-3
CASSSSTGLGEQFF
TGTGCCAGCAGCTCAAGTACCGGCCTGGGTGAGCAGTTCTTC
>TRBJ2-1|-|few|TRBV19
CASMDPLLRNEQFF
TGTGCCAGTATGGACCCACTTCTGAGGAATGAGCAGTTCTTC
>TRBJ2-7|-|-|TRBV13
CASSPPTLGFYEQYF
TGTGCCAGCAGCCCACCGACGTTGGGGTTTTACGAGCAGTACTTC
>TRBJ2-3|-|few|TRBV29-1
CSDPNPGNTSTDTQYF
TGCAGCGACCCGAATCCGGGGAACACTAGCACAGATACGCAGTATTTT
>TRBJ1-2|-|many|TRBV12-3/TRBV12-4
CASSPGRYGYTF
TGTGCCAGCAGCCCGGGTCGCTATGGCTACACCTTC
>TRBJ2-1|-|few|TRBV12-3/TRBV12-4
CASSPRDGPRYNQQFF
TGTGCCAGCAGTCCCCGGGACGGCCCGCGTTACAATCAGCAGTTCTTC
>TRBJ2-1|TRBD1|-|TRBV5-1
CASSTGTGANEQFF
TGCGCCAGCAGCACCGGGACAGGGGCCAATGAGCAGTTCTTC
>TRBJ2-1|-|few|TRBV6-5
CASLDYSYNEQFF
TGTGCCAGTTTGGACTACTCCTACAATGAGCAGTTCTTC
>TRBJ2-1|TRBD2|-|TRBV7-2
CASRRLSGRVTYNEQFF
TGTGCCAGCAGACGTCTTAGCGGGAGGGTTACCTACAATGAGCAGTTCTTC
>TRBJ2-5|TRBD2|few|TRBV12-3/TRBV12-4
CASSLAGAQETQYF
TGTGCCAGCAGTCTAGCGGGGGCTCAAGAGACCCAGTACTTC
>TRBJ2-7|-|-|TRBV7-8
CASTEGTVEQYF
TGTGCCAGCACGGAGGGAACGGTCGAGCAGTACTTC
>TRBJ2-3|TRBD2|-|TRBV5-4
CASSSRLAGSTDTQYF
TGTGCCAGCAGCTCTCGACTAGCGGGGAGCACAGATACGCAGTATTTT
>TRBJ1-1|-|-|TRBV7-9
CASNPTDKMNTEAFF
TGTGCCAGCAACCCTACGGACAAGATGAACACTGAAGCTTTCTTT
>TRBJ2-7|TRBD2|-|TRBV20-1
CSARDPGVGSGRADEQYF
TGCAGTGCTAGAGATCCAGGGGTGGGTAGCGGGAGGGCCGACGAGCAGTACTTC
>TRBJ1-5|-|many|TRBV6-1
CASSELRQNQPQHF
TGTGCCAGCAGTGAGCTAAGGCAGAATCAGCCCCAGCATTTT
>TRBJ1-2|-|many|TRBV3-1
CASSQVGVTF
TGTGCCAGCAGCCAAGTTGGGGTCACCTTC
>TRBJ1-2|-|few|TRBV7-2
CASSTGSGVTYGYTF
TGTGCCAGCAGCACGGGGTCAGGGGTGACCTATGGCTACACCTTC